This T cell receptor (beta chain) was observed in a study of shared clonotypes between healthy human individuals. Naivety among CD8 cells was defined by CD45RO negativity and positive CCR7 selection, thereby excluding terminally differentiated effector memory CD45RA+ cells. CDR1 is MNHEY and CDR2 is SMNVEV in the germline V gene (reference sequence). V was cut by 8 bases and J by 4 bases, with 19 bases left in between. The CDR3 has 15 residues. DNA at 150 to 250 ng, about 30,000 T cell genomes, went into sorted-subset replicate PCRs. Some clones are missing from TCRdb's copy, which holds only in-frame ones; the method was immunoSEQ multiplex PCR. The sample yields fewer than 700,000 clones, 85% to 95% seen once.

The origin of this receptor is a woman in her thirties in good health. Material: naive CD8+ T cells sorted from blood. The V call is TRBV27, the J call TRBJ2-3, with D tentatively TRBD2 (5 bases). As DNA, the CDR3 is TGTGCCAGCGGACCCGGGGTAGCGAGGCCAGATACGCAGTATTTT. It translates to CASGPGVARPDTQYF.